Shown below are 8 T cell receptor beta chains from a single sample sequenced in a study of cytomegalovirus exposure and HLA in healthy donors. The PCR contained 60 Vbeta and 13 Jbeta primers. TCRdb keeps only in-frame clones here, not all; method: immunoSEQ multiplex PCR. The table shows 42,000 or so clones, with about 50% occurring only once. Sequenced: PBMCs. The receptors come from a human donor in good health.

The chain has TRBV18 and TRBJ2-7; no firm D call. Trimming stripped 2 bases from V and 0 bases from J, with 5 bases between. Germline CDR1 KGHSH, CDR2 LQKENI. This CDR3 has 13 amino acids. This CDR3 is CASSPISSYEQYF. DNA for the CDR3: TGTGCCAGCTCACCAATCTCCTCCTACGAGCAGTACTTC.

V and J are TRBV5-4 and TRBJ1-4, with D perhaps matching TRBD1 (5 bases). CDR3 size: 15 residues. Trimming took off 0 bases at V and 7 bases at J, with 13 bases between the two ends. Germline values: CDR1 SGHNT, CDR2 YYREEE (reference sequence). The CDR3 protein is CASSLEGGAGEKLFF. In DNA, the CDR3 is TGTGCCAGCAGCTTGGAGGGAGGGGCTGGTGAAAAACTGTTTTTT.

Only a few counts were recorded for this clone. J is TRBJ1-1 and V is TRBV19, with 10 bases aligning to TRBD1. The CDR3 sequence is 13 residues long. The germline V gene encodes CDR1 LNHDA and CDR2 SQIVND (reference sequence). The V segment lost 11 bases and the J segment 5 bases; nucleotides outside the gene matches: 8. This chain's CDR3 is CACSGDRGTEAFF. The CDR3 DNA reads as TGTGCCTGCTCTGGGGACAGGGGTACTGAAGCTTTCTTT.

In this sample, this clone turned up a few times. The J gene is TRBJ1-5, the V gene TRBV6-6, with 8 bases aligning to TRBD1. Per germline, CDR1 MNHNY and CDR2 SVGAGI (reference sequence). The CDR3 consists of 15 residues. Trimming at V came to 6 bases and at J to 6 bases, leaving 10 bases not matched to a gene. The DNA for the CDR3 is TGTGCCAGCAGACCGACAGGGGACGGGAGTCAGCCCCAGCATTTT. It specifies CASRPTGDGSQPQHF.

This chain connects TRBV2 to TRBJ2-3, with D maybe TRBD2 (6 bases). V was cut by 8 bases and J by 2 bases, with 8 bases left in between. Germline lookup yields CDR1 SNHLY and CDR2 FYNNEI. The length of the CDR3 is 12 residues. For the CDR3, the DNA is TGTGCCAGCGGCGGGGACACAGATACGCAGTATTTT. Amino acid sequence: CASGGDTDTQYF. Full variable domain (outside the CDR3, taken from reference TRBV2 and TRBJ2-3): EPEVTQTPSHQVTQMGQEVILRCVPISNHLYFYWYRQILGQKVEFLVSFYNNEISEKSEIFDDQFSVERPDGSNFTLKIRSTKLEDSAMYFCASGGDTDTQYFGPGTRLTVL.

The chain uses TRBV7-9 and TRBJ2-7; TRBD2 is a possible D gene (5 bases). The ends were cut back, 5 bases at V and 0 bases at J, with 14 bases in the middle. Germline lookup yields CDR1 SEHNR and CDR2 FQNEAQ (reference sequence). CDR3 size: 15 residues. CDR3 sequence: CASSRSGGLSYEQYF. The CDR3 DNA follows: TGTGCCAGCAGCCGGTCCGGAGGTCTCTCCTACGAGCAGTACTTC.

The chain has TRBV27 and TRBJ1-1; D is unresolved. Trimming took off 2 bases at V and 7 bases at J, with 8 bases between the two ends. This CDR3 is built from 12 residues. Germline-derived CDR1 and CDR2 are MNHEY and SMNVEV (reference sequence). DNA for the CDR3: TGTGCCAGCAGTTTACGGGTGGGTGAAGCTTTCTTT. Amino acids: CASSLRVGEAFF.

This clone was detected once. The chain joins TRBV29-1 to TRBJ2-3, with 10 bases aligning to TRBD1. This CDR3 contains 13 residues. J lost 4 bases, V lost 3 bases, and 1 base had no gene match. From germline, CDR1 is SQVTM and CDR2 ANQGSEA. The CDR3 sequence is CSVDGTGADTQYF. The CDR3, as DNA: TGCAGCGTTGATGGGACAGGGGCAGATACGCAGTATTTT.